The clone carrying this TCR beta chain was detected a few times. The CDR3 extends over 15 amino acids. V lost 1 base and J 3 bases, leaving 12 bases between the germline ends. Germline assignment: CDR1 SEHNR and CDR2 FQNEAQ (reference sequence). A sample-barcoded 5' primer and a J-beta primer mix were used in a second PCR of roughly 6 to 11 cycles. TCRdb itself ran the 5' RACE reads through MiXCR, one entry per CDR3 protein. The sample lists roughly 800,000 distinct CDR3 sequences; 20% to 25% were seen once. The data were obtained in a study of blood T cells in healthy people across ages. The sample also formed part of further work on T cells of mothers and their children.

Sequencing used blood. The chain links TRBV7-9 to TRBJ2-5; D is perhaps TRBD2 (6 bases). The TCR was taken from a boy younger than 18 in good health. The chain's CDR3 is CASSLDRTTKETQYF. DNA of the CDR3: TGTGCCAGCAGCTTAGACAGGACTACAAAAGAGACCCAGTACTTC.